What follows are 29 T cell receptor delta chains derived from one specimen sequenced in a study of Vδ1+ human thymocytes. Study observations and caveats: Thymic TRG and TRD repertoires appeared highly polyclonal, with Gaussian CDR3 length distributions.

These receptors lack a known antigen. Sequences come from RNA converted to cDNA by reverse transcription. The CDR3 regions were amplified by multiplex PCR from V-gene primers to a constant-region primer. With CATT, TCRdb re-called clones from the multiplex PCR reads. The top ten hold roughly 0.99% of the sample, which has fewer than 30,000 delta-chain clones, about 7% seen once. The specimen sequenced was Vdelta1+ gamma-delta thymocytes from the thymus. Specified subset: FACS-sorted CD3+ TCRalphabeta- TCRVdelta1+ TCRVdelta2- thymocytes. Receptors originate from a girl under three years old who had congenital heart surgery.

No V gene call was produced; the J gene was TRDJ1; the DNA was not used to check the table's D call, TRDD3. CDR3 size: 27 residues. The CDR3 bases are TGTGCTCTTGGGGAACTATGCCCCTCGCCCTCCCGGACATCGGGGGGATGTCTTGCATTCCCCGCCGATAGACTCATCTTT. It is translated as CALGELCPSPSRTSGGCLAFPADRLIF.

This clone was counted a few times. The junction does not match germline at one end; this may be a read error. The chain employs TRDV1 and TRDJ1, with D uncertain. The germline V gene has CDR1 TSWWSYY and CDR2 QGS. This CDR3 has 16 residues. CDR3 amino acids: CALGISTVHYTDKLIF. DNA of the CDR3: TGTGCCCTTGGCATTTCCACCGTCCATTACACCGATAAACTCATCTTT.

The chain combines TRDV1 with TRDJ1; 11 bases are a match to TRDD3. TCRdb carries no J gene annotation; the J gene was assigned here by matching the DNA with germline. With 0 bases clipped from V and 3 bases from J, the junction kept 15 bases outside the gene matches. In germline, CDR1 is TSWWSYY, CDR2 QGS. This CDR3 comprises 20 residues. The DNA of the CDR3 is TGTGCTCTTGGGGAACTAGAGGCTTCCGCTCTGGGGGATACATCCGATAAACTCATCTTT. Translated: CALGELEASALGDTSDKLIF.

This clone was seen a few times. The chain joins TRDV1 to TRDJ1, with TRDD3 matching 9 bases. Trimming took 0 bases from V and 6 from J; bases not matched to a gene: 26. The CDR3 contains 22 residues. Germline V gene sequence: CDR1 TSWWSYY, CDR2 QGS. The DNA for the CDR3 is TGTGCTCTTGGGGAACTGGACCGATGCAACAACTGGGGGAATTACAGGGGGCATAAACTCATCTTT. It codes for CALGELDRCNNWGNYRGHKLIF.

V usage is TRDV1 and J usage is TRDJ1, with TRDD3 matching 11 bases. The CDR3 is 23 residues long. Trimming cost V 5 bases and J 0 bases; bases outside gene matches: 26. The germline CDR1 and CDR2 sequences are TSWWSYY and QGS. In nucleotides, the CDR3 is TGTGCTCTTGGGCCAACCTTCCTACGGCCCCTTACTGGGGGATATCGGTACACCGATAAACTCATCTTT. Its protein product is CALGPTFLRPLTGGYRYTDKLIF.

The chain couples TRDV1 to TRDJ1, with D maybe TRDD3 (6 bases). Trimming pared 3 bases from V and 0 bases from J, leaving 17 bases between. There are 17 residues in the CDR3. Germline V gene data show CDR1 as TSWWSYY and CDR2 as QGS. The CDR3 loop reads CALGDSLGALYTDKLIF. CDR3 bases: TGTGCTCTTGGGGACTCCTTGGGGGCCTTGTACACCGATAAACTCATCTTT.

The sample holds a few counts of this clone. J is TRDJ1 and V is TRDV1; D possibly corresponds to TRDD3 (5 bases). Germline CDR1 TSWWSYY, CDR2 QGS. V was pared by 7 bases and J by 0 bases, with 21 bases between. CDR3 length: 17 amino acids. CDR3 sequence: CALVRSRGAQYTDKLIF. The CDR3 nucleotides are TGTGCTCTTGTACGGTCTCGGGGGGCCCAGTACACCGATAAACTCATCTTT.

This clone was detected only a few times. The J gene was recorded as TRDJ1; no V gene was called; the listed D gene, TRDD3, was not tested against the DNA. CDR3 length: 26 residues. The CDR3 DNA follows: TGTGCTCTTGGGGGGCCTCAATTCCGATTCCCTACCTTCGTTAAGCCCCCCCTTTGGTACACCGATAAACTCATCTTT. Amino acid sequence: CALGGPQFRFPTFVKPPLWYTDKLIF.

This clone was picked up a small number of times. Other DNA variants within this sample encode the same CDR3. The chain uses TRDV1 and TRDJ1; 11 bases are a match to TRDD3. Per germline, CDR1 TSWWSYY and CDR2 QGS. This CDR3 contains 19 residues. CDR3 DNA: TGTGCCCTTAACGTGCCTACCGTGTACTGGGGGATAAGCACCGATAAACTCATCTTT. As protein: CALNVPTVYWGISTDKLIF.

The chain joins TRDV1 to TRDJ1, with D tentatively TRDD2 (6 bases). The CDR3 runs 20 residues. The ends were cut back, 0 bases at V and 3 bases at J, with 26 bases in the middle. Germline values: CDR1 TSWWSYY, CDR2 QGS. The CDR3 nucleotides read TGTGCTCTTGGGGAACTAGGTCCTACCCACCTTATAACTTCCGCCGATAAACTCATCTTT. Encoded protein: CALGELGPTHLITSADKLIF.

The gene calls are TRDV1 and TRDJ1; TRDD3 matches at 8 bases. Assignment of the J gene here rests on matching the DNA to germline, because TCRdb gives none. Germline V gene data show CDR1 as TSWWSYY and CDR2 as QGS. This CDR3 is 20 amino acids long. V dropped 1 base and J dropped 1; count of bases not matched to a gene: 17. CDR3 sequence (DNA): TGTGCTCTTGGGGAACGGGGCAGCCTCCACTCTACTGGGGGCACCGATAAACTCATCTTT. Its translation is CALGERGSLHSTGGTDKLIF.

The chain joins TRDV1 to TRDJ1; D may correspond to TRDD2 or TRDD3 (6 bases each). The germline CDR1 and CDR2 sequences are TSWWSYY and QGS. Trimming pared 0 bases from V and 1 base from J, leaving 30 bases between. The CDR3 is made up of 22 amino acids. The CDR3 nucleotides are TGTGCTCTTGGGGAACTTTGTAATCCTACGGTAGGGATGGGGGTGTCCACCGATAAACTCATCTTT. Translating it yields CALGELCNPTVGMGVSTDKLIF.

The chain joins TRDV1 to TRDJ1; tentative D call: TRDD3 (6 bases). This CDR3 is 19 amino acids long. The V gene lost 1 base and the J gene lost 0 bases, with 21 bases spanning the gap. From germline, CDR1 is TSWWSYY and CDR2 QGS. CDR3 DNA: TGTGCTCTTGGGGAACCTCCCGGACCCTGGGGATCCGACACCGATAAACTCATCTTT. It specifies CALGEPPGPWGSDTDKLIF.

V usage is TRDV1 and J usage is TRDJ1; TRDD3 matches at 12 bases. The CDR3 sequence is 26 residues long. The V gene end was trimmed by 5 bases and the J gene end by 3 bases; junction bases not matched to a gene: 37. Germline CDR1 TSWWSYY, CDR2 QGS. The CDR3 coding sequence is TGTGCTCTTGGGAAAGGAGCAAGTTGTATCCCCTCGATCGCTACTGGGGGATACCGGGGGGCCGATAAACTCATCTTT. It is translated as CALGKGASCIPSIATGGYRGADKLIF.

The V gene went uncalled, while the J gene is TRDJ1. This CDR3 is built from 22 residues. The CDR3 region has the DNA TGTGCTCTTCTAACATTTCCCCAACCCCTCGTACCTGCGAGGCCTACGAGGTATAAACTCATCTTT. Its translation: CALLTFPQPLVPARPTRYKLIF.

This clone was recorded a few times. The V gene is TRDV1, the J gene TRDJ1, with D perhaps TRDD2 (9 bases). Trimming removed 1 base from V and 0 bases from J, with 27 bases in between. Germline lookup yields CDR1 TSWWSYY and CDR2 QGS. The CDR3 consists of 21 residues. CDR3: CALGEQRPSYRTGGYTDKLIF. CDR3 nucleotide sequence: TGTGCTCTTGGGGAACAACGGCCTTCCTACCGTACTGGGGGGTACACCGATAAACTCATCTTT.

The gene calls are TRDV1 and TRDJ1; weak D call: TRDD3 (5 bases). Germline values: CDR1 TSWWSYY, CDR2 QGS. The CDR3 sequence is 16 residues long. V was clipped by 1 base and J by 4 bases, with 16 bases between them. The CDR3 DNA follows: TGTGCTCTTGGGGAACGTCTCGGGGGCCGCAGCGATAAACTCATCTTT. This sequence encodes CALGERLGGRSDKLIF.

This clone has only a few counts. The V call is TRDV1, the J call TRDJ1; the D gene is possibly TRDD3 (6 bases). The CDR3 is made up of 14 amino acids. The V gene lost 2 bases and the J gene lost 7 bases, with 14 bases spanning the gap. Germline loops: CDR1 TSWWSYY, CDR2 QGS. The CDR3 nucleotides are TGTGCTCTTGGGGAAATAGGGGAACTGGGTAAACTCATCTTT. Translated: CALGEIGELGKLIF.

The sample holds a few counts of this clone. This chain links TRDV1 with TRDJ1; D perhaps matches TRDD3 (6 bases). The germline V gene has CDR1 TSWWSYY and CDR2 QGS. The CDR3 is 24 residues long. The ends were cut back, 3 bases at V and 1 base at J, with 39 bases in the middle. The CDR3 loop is CALGDLTRSPLLEGYRGTTDKLIF. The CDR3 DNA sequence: TGTGCTCTTGGGGACTTGACCCGCTCTCCATTGTTGGAAGGATACAGGGGCACCACCGATAAACTCATCTTT.

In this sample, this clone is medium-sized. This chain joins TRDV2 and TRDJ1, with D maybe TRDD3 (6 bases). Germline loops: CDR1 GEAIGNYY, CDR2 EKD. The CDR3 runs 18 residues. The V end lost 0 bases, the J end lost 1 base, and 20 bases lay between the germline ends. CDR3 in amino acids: CACDTLPFWGGLTDKLIF. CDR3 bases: TGTGCCTGTGACACCCTACCGTTCTGGGGAGGCCTCACCGATAAACTCATCTTT.

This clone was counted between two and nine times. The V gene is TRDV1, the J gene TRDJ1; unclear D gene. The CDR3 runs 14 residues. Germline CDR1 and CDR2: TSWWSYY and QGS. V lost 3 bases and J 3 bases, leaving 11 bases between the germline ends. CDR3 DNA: TGTGCTCTTGGGGATATGCCCCGCTCCGATAAACTCATCTTT. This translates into CALGDMPRSDKLIF.

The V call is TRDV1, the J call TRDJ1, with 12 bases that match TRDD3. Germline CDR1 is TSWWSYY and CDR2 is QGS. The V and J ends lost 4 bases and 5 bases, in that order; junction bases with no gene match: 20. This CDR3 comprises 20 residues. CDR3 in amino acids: CALGGLFPNWGILESDKLIF. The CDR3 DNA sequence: TGTGCTCTTGGGGGTCTATTCCCGAACTGGGGGATACTGGAGTCAGATAAACTCATCTTT.

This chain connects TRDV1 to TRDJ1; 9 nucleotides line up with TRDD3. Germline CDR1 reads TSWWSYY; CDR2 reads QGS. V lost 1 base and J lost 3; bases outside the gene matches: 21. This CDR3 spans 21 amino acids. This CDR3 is CALGERADPGWGIVGSDKLIF. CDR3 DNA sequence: TGTGCTCTTGGGGAACGGGCGGATCCAGGCTGGGGGATTGTCGGCTCCGATAAACTCATCTTT.

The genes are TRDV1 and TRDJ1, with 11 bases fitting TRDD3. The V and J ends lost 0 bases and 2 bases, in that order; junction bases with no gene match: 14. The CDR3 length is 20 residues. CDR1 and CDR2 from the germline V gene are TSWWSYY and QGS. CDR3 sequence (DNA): TGTGCTCTTGGGGAACTGAGACCTCTACTGGGGGATAATGTGACCGATAAACTCATCTTT. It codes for CALGELRPLLGDNVTDKLIF.

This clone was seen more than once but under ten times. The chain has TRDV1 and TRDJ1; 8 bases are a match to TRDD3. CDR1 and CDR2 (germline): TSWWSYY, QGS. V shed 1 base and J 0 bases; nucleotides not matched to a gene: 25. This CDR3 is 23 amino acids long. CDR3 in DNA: TGTGCTCTTGGGGAACCGCGACCTCTTTACTGGGGGTCACCGCCCTCCAACACCGATAAACTCATCTTT. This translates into CALGEPRPLYWGSPPSNTDKLIF.

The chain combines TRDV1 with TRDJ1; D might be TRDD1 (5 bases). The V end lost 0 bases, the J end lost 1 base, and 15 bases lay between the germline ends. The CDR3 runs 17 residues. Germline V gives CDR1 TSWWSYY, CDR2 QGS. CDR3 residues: CALGELGKYSGTDKLIF. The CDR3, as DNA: TGTGCTCTTGGGGAACTAGGTAAATACTCCGGCACCGATAAACTCATCTTT.

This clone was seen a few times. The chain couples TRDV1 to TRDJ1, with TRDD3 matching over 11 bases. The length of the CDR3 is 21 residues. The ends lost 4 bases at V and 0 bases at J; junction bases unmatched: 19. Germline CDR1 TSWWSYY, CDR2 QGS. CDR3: CALGARYWGIGGEKYTDKLIF. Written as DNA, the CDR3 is TGTGCTCTTGGGGCCCGATACTGGGGGATAGGAGGGGAAAAGTACACCGATAAACTCATCTTT.

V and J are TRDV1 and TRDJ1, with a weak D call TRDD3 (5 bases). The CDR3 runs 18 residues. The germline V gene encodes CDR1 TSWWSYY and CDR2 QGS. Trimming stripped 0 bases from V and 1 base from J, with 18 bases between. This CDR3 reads CALGELVTGGAITDKLIF. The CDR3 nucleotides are TGTGCTCTTGGGGAACTAGTAACGGGTGGGGCCATCACCGATAAACTCATCTTT.

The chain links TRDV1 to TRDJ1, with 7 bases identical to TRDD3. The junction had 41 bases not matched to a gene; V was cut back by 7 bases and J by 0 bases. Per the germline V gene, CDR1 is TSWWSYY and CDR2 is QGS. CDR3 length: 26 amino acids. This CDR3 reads CALAVLVLLGPPTNERTFAYTDKLIF. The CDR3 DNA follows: TGTGCTCTTGCTGTCCTCGTTTTACTGGGGCCCCCTACAAACGAGAGAACCTTTGCGTACACCGATAAACTCATCTTT.